The text below deals with one TCR beta chain. Germline CDR1 and CDR2: SGHNT and YENEEA. The length of the CDR3 is 15 residues. Trimming took 3 bases from V and 3 from J, leaving 11 bases between them. The data were taken from a study of blood T cell repertoires in COVID-19. Libraries were prepared by immunoSEQ multiplex PCR; TCRdb keeps only in-frame clonotypes and omits some of them. Of approximately 250,000 clones listed, 86% were seen once; the top ten hold over 8%. The rearrangement uses TRBV11-3 and TRBJ1-4; TRBD1 is a possible D gene (6 bases). The sequence derives from a man between 40 and 49 years old with active or convalescent COVID-19. Material for sequencing was peripheral blood. The CDR3, as DNA: TGTGCCAGCAGCTTGCAGGGGATGTCTAATGAAAAACTGTTTTTT. Protein product: CASSLQGMSNEKLFF.